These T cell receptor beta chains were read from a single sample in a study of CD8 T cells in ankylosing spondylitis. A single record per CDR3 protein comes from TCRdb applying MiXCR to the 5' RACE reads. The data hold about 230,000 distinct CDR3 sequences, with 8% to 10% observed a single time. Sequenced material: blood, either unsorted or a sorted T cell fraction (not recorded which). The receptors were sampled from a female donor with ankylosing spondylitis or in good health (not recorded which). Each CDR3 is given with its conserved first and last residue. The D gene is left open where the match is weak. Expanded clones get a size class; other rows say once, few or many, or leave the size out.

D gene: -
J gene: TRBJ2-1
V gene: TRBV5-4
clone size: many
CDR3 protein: CASSFLSGQNSYNEQFF
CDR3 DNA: TGTGCCAGCAGCTTCTTAAGCGGCCAGAACTCCTACAATGAGCAGTTCTTC

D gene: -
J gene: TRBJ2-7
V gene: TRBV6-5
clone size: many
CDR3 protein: CASSYSSGPSYEQYF
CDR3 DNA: TGTGCCAGCAGTTACTCTTCGGGCCCCTCCTACGAGCAGTACTTC

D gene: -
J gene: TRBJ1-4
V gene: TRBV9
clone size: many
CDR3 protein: CASSVGVGQYNEKLFF
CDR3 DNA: TGTGCCAGCAGCGTAGGGGTGGGCCAGTATAATGAAAAACTGTTTTTT

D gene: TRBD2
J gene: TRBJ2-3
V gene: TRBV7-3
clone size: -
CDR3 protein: CASSLLGWTSGSYTQYF
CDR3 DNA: TGTGCCAGCAGCTTACTGGGGTGGACTAGCGGGAGTTATACGCAGTATTTT

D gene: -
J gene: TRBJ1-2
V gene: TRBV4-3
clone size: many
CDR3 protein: CASSQATGGYTF
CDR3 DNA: TGCGCCAGCAGCCAGGCGACCGGTGGCTACACCTTC

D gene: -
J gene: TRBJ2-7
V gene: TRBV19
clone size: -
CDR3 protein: CASSGQGQGPYEQYF
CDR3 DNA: TGTGCCAGTAGTGGCCAGGGGCAGGGGCCCTACGAGCAGTACTTC

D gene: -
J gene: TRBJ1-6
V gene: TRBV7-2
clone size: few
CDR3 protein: CASSLDRDGSPLHF
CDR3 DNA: TGTGCCAGCAGCTTAGACAGGGATGGTTCACCCCTCCACTTT

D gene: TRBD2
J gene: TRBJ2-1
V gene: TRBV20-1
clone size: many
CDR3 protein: CSASLVLAGGPDEQFF
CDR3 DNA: TGCAGTGCTAGTCTCGTCTTAGCGGGAGGGCCCGATGAGCAGTTCTTC

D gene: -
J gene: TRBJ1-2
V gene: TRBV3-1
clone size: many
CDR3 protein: CASSQGEISSYTF
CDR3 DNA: TGTGCCAGCAGTCAAGGGGAAATTTCGTCCTACACCTTC

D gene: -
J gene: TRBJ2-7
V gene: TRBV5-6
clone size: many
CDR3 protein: CASSLGGSTYEQYF
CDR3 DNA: TGTGCCAGCAGCTTGGGAGGTAGTACCTACGAGCAGTACTTC

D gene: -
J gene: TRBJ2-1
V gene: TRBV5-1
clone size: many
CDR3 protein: CATSGGAHNEQFF
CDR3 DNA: TGCGCCACCTCAGGTGGGGCACACAATGAGCAGTTCTTC

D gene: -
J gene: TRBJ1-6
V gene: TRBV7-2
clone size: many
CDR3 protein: CASRSGGGSGTPLHF
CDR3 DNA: TGTGCCAGCAGATCGGGTGGAGGATCGGGGACACCCCTCCACTTT

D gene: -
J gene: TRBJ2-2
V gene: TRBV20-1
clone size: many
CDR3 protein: CRAGQRGTGELFF
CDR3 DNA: TGCAGGGCGGGACAGCGAGGCACCGGGGAGCTGTTTTTT

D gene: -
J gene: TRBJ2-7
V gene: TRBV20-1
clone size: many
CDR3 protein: CSSLYPTGYEQYF
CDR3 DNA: TGCAGTTCCCTCTACCCAACGGGGTACGAGCAGTACTTC

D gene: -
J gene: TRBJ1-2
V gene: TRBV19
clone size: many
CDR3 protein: CASLPEVGNGYGYTF
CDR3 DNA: TGTGCCAGTCTACCAGAAGTGGGGAATGGCTATGGCTACACCTTC

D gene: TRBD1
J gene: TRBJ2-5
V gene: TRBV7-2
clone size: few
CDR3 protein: CASSLRQGWETQYF
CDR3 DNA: TGTGCCAGCAGCTTGCGACAGGGCTGGGAGACCCAGTACTTC

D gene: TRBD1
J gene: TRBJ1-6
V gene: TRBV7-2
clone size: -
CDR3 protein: CASSLAGTASPLHF
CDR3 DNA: TGTGCCAGCAGCTTAGCGGGGACAGCCTCACCCCTCCACTTT

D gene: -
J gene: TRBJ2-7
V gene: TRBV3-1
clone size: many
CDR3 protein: CASSQDVGSTSSYEQYF
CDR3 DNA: TGTGCCAGCAGCCAAGATGTGGGCAGTACGAGCTCCTACGAGCAGTACTTC

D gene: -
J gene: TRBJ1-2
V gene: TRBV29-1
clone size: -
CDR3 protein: CSVHLGAYGYTF
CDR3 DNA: TGCAGCGTACACCTCGGAGCGTATGGCTACACCTTC

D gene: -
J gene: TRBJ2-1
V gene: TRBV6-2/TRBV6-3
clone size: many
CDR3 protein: CASSTGTFGEQFF
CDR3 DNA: TGTGCCAGCAGTACCGGGACTTTCGGTGAGCAGTTCTTC

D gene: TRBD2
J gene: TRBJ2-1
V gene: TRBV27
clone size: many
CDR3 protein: CASSPSSGLVGEQFF
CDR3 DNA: TGTGCCAGCAGTCCCTCCTCGGGACTAGTAGGTGAGCAGTTCTTC

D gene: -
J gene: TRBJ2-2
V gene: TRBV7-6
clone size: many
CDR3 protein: CASSLTPAISNTGELFF
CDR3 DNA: TGTGCCAGCAGCCTTACACCGGCTATCTCGAACACCGGGGAGCTGTTTTTT

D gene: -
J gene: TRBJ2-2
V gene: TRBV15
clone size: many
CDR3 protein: CATSKGVSVSELFF
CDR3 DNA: TGTGCCACCAGCAAGGGAGTTAGCGTCTCGGAGCTGTTTTTT

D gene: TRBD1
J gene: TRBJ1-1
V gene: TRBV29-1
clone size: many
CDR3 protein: CSVETGALNTEAFF
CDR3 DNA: TGCAGCGTTGAGACAGGGGCTTTAAACACTGAAGCTTTCTTT

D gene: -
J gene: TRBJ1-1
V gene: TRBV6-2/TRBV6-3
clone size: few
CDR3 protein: CASTPGQPGNTEAFF
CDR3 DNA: TGTGCCAGCACCCCGGGGCAGCCAGGAAACACTGAAGCTTTCTTT

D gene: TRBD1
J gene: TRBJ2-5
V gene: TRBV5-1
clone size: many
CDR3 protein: CASSPGTGGLKTQYF
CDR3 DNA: TGCGCCAGCAGCCCCGGGACAGGGGGCCTGAAGACCCAGTACTTC

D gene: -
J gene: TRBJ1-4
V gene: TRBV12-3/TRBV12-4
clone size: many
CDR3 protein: CASSLWGRATNEKLFF
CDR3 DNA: TGTGCCAGCAGCTTGTGGGGTAGGGCAACTAATGAAAAACTGTTTTTT

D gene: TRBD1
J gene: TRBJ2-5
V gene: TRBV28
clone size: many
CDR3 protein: CASSLGLGQPQETQYF
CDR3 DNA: TGTGCCAGCAGTTTGGGCTTGGGACAGCCTCAAGAGACCCAGTACTTC

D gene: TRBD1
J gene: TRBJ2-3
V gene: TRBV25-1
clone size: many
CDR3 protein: CASSEFGTGGLLRDTQYF
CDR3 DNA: TGTGCCAGCAGTGAATTTGGGACAGGGGGTTTGTTGCGAGATACGCAGTATTTT

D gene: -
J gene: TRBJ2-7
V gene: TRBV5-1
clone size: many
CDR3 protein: CASSSRDFSYEQYF
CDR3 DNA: TGCGCCAGCAGCTCCCGGGACTTCTCCTACGAGCAGTACTTC

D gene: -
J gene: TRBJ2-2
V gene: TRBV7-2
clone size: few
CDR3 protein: CASSRGGAGKTGELFF
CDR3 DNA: TGTGCCAGCAGCCGAGGAGGCGCAGGGAAAACCGGGGAGCTGTTTTTT

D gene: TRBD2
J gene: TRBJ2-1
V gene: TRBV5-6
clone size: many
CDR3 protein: CASSLSGREFF
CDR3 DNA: TGTGCCAGCAGCCTTAGCGGGAGGGAGTTCTTC

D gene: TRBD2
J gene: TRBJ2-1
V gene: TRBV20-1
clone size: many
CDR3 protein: CSARLAGSSYNEQFF
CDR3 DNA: TGCAGTGCTAGATTAGCGGGCAGCTCCTACAATGAGCAGTTCTTC

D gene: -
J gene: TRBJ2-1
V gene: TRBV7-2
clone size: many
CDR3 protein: CASSLVPGGRYEQFF
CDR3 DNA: TGTGCCAGCAGCTTAGTACCTGGGGGGCGTTATGAGCAGTTCTTC

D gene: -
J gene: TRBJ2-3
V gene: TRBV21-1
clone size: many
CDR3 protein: CALQDGHTDTQYF
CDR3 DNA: TGTGCCCTACAAGACGGACACACAGATACGCAGTATTTT

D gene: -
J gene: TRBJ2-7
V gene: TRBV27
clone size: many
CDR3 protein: CASSLGSGSYEQYF
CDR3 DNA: TGTGCCAGCAGTTTAGGGTCAGGCTCCTACGAGCAGTACTTC

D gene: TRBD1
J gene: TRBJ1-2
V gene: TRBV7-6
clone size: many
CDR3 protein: CASSFSRGYGYTF
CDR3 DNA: TGTGCCAGCAGCTTCAGCAGGGGGTATGGCTACACCTTC

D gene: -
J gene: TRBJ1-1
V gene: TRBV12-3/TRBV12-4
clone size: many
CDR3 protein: CASSFQGPNTEAFF
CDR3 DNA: TGTGCCAGCAGTTTTCAGGGACCGAACACTGAAGCTTTCTTT

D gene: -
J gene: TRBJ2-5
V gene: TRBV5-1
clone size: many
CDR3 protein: CASSLYSGPQETQYF
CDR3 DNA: TGCGCCAGCAGCTTGTACAGCGGACCCCAAGAGACCCAGTACTTC

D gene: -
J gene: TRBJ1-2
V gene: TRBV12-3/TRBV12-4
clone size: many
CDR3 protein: CASISGEGNFYGYTF
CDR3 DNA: TGTGCCAGCATCTCCGGGGAGGGGAATTTCTATGGCTACACCTTC